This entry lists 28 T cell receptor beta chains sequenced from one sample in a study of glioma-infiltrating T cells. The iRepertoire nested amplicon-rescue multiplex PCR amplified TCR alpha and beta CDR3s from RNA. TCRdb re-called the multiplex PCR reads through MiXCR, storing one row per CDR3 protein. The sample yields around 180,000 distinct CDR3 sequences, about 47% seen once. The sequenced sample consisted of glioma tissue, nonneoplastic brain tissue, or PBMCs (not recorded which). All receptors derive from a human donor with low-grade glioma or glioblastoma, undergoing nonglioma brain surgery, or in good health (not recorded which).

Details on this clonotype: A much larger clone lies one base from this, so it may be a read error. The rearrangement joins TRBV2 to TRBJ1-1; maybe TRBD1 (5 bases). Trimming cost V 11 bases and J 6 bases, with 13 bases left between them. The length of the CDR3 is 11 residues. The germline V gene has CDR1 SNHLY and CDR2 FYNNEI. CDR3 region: CAGGRDAEAFF. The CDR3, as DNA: TGTGCCGGGGGGAGGGACGCTGAAGCTTTCTTT.

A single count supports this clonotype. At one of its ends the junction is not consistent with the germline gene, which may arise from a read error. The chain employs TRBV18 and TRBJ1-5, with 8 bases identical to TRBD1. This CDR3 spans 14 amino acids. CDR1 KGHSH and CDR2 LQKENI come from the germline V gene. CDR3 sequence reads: CARSQGVGNQPQHF. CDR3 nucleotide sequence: TGTGCCAGGTCACAGGGGGTGGGCAATCAGCCCCAGCATTTT.

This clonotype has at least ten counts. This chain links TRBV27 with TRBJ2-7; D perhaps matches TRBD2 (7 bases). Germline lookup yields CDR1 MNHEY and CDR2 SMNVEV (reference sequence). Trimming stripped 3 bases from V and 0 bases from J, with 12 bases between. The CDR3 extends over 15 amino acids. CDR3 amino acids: CASSFFRGGSYEQYF. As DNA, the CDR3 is TGTGCCAGCAGTTTTTTTAGGGGGGGCTCCTACGAGCAGTACTTC.

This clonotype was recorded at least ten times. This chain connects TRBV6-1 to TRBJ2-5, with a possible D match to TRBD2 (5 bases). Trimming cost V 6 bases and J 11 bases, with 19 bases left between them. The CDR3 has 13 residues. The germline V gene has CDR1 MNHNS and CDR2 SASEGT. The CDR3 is CASRPGLFALQYF. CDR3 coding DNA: TGTGCCAGCAGACCCGGACTGTTTGCCCTGCAGTACTTC.

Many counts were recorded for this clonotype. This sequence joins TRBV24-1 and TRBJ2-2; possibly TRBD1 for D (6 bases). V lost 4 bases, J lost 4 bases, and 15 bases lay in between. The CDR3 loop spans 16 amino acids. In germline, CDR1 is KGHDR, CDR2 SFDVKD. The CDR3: CATSDRTEGITGELFF. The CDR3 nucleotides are TGTGCCACCAGTGACCGGACAGAGGGCATCACCGGGGAGCTGTTTTTT.

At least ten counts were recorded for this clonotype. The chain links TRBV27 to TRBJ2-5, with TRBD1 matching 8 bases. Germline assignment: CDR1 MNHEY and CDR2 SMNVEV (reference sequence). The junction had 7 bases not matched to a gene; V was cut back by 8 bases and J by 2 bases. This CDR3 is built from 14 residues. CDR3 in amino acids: CASAVRQGQETQYF. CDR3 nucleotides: TGTGCCAGCGCGGTGCGACAGGGGCAAGAGACCCAGTACTTC.

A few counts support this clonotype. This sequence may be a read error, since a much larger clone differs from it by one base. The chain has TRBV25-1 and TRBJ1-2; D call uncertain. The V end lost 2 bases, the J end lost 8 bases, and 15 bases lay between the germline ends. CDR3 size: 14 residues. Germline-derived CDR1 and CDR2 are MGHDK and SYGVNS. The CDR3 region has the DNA TGTGCCAGCAGTGAACACATGGCGAACTGGGGCTACACCTTC. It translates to CASSEHMANWGYTF.

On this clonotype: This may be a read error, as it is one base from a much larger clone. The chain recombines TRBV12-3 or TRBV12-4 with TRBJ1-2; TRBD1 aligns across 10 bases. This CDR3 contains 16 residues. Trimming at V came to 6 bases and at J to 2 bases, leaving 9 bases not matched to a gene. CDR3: CASRRTGGLKNYGYTF. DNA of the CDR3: TGTGCCAGCAGAAGGACAGGGGGTCTGAAGAACTATGGCTACACCTTC.

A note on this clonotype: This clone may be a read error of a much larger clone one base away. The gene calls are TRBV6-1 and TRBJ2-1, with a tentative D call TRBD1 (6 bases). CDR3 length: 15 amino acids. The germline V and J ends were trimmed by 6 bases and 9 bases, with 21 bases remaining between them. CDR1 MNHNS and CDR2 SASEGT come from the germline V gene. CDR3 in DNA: TGTGCCAGCAGCAAACAATTCGGCACAGGGAGTGAGCAGTTCTTC. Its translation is CASSKQFGTGSEQFF.

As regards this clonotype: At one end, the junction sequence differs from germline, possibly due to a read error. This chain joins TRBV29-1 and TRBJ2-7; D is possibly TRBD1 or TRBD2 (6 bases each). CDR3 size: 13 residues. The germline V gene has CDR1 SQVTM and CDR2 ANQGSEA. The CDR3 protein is CSVKYQGTYERYF. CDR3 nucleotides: TGCAGCGTGAAATATCAGGGGACTTACGAGCGGTACTTC.

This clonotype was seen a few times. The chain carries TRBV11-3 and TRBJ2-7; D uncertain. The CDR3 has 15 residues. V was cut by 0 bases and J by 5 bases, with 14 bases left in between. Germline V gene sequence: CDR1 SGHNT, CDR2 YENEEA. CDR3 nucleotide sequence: TGTGCCAGCAGCTTAGAGTTCGGCCGAAATCACGAGCAGTACTTC. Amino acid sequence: CASSLEFGRNHEQYF.

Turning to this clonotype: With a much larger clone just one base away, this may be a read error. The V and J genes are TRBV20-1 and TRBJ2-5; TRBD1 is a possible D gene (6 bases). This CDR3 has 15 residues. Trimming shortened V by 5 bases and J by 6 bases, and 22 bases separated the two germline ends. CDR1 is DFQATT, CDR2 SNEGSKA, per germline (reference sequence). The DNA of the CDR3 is TGCAGTGCTTACCGGGACATGGGACGTTTTCAGACCCAGTACTTC. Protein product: CSAYRDMGRFQTQYF.

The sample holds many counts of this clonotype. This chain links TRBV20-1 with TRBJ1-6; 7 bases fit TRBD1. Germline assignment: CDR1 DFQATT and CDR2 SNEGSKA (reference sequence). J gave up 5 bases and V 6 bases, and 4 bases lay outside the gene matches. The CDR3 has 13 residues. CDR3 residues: CSATTGDNSPLHF. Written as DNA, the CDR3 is TGCAGTGCGACAACAGGGGATAATTCACCCCTCCACTTT.

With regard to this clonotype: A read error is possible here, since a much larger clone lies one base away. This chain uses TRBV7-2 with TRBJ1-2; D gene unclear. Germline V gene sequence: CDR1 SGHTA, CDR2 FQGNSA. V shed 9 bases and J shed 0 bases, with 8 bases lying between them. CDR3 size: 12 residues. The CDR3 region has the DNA TGTGCCAGACGCATATCTAACTATGGCTACACCTTC. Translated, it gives CARRISNYGYTF. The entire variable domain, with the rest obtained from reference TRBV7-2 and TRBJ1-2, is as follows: GAGVSQSPSNKVTEKGKDVELRCDPISGHTALYWYRQSLGQGLEFLIYFQGNSAPDKSGLPSDRFSAERTGGSVSTLTIQRTQQEDSAVYLCARRISNYGYTFGSGTRLTVV.

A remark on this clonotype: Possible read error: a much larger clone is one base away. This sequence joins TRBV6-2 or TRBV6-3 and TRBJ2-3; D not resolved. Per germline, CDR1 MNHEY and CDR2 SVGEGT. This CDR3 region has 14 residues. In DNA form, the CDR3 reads TGTGGCATCAGTCTAGGACCGCCCACAGATACGCAGTATTTT. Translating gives CGISLGPPTDTQYF.

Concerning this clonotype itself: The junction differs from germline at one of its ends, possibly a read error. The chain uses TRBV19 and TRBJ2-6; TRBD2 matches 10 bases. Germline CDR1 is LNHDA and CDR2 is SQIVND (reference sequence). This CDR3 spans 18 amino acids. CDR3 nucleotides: TGTGCCAGTAGTCCCTCCGGACTAGCGGTCTCTTGGGCCAACGTCCTGACTTTC. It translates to CASSPSGLAVSWANVLTF.

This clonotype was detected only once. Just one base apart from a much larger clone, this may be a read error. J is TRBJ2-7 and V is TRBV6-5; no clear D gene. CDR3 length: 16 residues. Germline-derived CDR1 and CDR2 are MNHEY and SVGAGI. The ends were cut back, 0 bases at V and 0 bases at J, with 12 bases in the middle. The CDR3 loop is CASSYSRLEVSYEQYF. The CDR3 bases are TGTGCCAGCAGTTACTCTAGGCTAGAGGTCTCCTACGAGCAGTACTTC.

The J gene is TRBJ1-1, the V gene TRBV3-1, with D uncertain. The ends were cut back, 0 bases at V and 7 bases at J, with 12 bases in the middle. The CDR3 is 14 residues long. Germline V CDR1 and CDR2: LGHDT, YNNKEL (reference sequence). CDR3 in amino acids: CASSQDLRTNEAFF. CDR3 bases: TGTGCCAGCAGCCAAGATCTCAGGACCAATGAAGCTTTCTTT.

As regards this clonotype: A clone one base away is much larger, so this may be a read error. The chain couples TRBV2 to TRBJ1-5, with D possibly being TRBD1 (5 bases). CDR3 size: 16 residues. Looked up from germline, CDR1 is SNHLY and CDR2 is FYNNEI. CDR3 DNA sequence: TGTGCCAGCAGTGAAAAACAGGTAGATAGCAATCAGCACCAGCATTTT. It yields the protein CASSEKQVDSNQHQHF.

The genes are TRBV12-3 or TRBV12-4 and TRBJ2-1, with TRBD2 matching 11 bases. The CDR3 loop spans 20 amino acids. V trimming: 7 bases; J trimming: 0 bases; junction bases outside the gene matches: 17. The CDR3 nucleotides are TGTGCCAGCACCGATTCACTAGCGGGAGCGGATTGGAGCTCCTACAATGAGCAGTTCTTC. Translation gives CASTDSLAGADWSSYNEQFF.

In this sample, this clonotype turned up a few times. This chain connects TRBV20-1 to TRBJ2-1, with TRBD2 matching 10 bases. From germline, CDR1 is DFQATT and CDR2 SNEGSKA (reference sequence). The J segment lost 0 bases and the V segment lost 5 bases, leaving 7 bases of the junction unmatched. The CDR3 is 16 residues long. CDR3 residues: CSAPKREGLSYNEQFF. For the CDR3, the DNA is TGCAGTGCTCCGAAGCGGGAGGGCCTCTCCTACAATGAGCAGTTCTTC.

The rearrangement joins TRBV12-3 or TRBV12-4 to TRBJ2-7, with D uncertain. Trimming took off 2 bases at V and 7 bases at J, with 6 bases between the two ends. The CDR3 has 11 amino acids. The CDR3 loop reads CASSLKREQYF. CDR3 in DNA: TGTGCCAGCAGTTTAAAGAGAGAGCAGTACTTC.

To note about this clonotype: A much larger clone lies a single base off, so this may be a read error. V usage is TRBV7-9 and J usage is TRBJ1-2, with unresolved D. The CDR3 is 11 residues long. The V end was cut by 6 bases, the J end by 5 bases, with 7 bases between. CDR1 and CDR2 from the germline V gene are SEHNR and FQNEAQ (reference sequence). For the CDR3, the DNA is TGTGCCAGCAGACCCCAATATGGCTACACCTTC. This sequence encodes CASRPQYGYTF.

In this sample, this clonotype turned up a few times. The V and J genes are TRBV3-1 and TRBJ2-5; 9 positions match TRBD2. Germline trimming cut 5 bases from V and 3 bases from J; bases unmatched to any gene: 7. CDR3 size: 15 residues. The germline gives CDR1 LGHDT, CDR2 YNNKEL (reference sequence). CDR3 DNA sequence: TGTGCCAGCAGCTCCATATCTAGCGGGAAAGAGACCCAGTACTTC. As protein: CASSSISSGKETQYF.

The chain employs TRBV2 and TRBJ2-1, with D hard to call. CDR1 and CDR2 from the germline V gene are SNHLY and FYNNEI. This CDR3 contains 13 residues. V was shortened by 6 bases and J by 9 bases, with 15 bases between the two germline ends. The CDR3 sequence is CASSEVRVSEQFF. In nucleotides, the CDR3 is TGTGCCAGCAGCGAGGTTAGAGTCAGTGAGCAGTTCTTC.

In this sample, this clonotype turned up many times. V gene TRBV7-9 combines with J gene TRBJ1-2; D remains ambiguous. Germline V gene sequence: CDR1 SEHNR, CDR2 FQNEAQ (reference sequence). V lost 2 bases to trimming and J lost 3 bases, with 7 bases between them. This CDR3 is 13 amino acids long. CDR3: CASSLMSDYGYTF. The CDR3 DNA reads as TGTGCCAGCAGCTTAATGAGCGACTATGGCTACACCTTC.

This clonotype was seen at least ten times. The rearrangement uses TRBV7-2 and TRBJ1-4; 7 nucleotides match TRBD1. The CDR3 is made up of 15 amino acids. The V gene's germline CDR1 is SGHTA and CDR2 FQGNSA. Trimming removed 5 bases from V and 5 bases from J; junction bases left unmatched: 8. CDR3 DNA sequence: TGTGCCAGCAGCCCTCGCCCAGGGGGGAATGAAAAACTGTTTTTT. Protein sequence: CASSPRPGGNEKLFF.

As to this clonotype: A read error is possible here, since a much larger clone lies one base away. The CDR3 sequence is CTSSVSASSYEQYF. CDR3 DNA: TGTACCAGCAGTGTTAGCGCCTCATCCTACGAGCAGTACTTC. The genes are TRBV6-1 and TRBJ2-7, with D tentatively TRBD2 (5 bases). Per the germline V gene, CDR1 is MNHNS and CDR2 is SASEGT. This CDR3 comprises 14 residues.